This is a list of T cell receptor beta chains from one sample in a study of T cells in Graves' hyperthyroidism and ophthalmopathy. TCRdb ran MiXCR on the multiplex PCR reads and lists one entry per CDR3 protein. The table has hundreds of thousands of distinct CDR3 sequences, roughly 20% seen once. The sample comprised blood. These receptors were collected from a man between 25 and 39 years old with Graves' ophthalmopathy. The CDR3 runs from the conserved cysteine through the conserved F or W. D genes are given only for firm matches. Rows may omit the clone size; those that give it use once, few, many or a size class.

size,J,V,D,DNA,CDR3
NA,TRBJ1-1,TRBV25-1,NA,TGTGCCAGCAGTGGTCTTGGGCACAGGGCGGACACTGAAGCTTTCTTT,CASSGLGHRADTEAFF
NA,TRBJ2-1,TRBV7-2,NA,TGTGCCAGCAGCTTGGAGCTGAGCTCCTACAATAAGCAGTTCTTC,CASSLELSSYNKQFF
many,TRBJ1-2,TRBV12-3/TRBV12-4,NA,TGTGCCAGCAGTATACAGGGCATAGTAGGCTACACCTTC,CASSIQGIVGYTF
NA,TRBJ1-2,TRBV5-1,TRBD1,TGCGCCAGCAGCTTGTTAAGGACAGGGGATTATGGCTACACCTTC,CASSLLRTGDYGYTF
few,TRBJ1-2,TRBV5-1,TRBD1,TGCGCCAGCAGCCCGGGACAGGGGGTGTTCTACACCTTC,CASSPGQGVFYTF
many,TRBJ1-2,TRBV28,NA,TGTGCCAGCAGTTTATCTGCCTATGGCTACACCTTC,CASSLSAYGYTF
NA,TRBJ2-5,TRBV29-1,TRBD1,TGCAGCGGGGGGACAGCCCAAGAGACCCAGTACTTC,CSGGTAQETQYF
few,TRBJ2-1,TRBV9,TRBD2,TGTGCCAGCAGCGTAACTAGCGGGTACAATGAGCAGTTCTTC,CASSVTSGYNEQFF
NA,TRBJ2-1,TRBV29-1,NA,TGCAGCGTTAGACAGTACAATGAGCAGTTCTTC,CSVRQYNEQFF
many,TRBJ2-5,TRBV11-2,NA,TGTGCCAGCAGCTTACACGGTTCTGAGACCCAGTACTTC,CASSLHGSETQYF
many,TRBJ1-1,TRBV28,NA,TGTGCCAGCAGTTTAACAGGGAAACTTGGGAACACTGAAGCTTTCTTT,CASSLTGKLGNTEAFF
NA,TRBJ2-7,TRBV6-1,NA,TGTGCCAGCAGTGAAAGAGGGGGGAGGAAATCCTACGAGCAGTACTTC,CASSERGGRKSYEQYF
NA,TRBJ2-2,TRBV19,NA,TGTGCCAGTAGTATTATCTCTGTCGCGAACACCGGGGAGCTGTTTTTT,CASSIISVANTGELFF
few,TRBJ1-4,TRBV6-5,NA,TGTGCCAGCAGTTACTCGGCAGGACCAACTAATGAAAAACTGTTTTTT,CASSYSAGPTNEKLFF
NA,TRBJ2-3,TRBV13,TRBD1,TGTGCCAGCAGCTGGACAGGACAGGGAAGCACAGATACGCAGTATTTT,CASSWTGQGSTDTQYF
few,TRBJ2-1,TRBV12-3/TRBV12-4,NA,TGTGCCAGCAGCCCCCCGGGAGTCCCCCACAATGAGCAGTTCTTC,CASSPPGVPHNEQFF
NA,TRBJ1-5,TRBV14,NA,TGTGCCAGCAGCCAAGATTGGGCCGGGACTAGCAATCAGCCCCAGCATTTT,CASSQDWAGTSNQPQHF
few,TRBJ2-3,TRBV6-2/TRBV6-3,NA,TGTGCCAGCAGTTACTCAACCGCGGGTCCTAGCACAGATACGCAGTATTTT,CASSYSTAGPSTDTQYF
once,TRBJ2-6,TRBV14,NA,TGTGCCAGCAGCCAGGGACGGTTCTCTGGGGCCAACGTCCTGACTTTC,CASSQGRFSGANVLTF
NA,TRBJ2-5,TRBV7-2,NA,TGTGCCAGCAGCCGGGTCGGAATGTACCAAGAGACCCAGTACTTC,CASSRVGMYQETQYF
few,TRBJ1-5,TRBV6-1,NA,TGTGCCAGCACCGCTGGGGGTTCCTATCAGCCCCAGCATTTT,CASTAGGSYQPQHF
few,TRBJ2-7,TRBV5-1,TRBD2,TGCGCCAGCATCGATGGACTAGCGGGATTATACGAGCAGTACTTC,CASIDGLAGLYEQYF
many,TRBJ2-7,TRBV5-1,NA,TGCGCCAGCAGCCGGGACTTCAGCTCCTACGAGCAGTACTTC,CASSRDFSSYEQYF
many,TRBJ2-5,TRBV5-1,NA,TGTGCCAGCAGCTTAGGACCCCAAGAGACCCAGTACTTC,CASSLGPQETQYF
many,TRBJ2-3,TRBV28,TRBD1,TGTGCCAGTTCTCGACAGGGCAGGGCAGATACGCAGTATTTT,CASSRQGRADTQYF